This T cell receptor beta chain was identified during a study of circulating tumor DNA in untreated peripheral T-cell lymphoma (dated by TCRdb to about 2021). Points the paper makes about the study in general: Tumor-specific clonotypes turned up in about 78% of patients, identified from 85% to 90% of baseline tissues and from about 67% of baseline serum samples.

About this clone: Its antigen remains unidentified. No base-level quality is on record; no much larger clone is a single base apart.

Tumor-specific TCR clonotypes were identified by sequencing baseline tumor tissue collected before treatment. Next-generation sequencing of T-cell receptor sequences was used to monitor peripheral T-cell lymphoma patients receiving frontline treatment on a trial. The CDR3 holds 12 amino acids from the cysteine to the phenylalanine. The kept DNA is CDR3 alone, 36 bases in frame from the first base. V gives up 4 bases and J gives up 4 bases, and the segment between their germline ends measures 8 bases. CDR1 SQVTM and CDR2 ANQGSEA are derived from the germline V gene. The library was obtained by the immunoSEQ multiplex PCR assay. TCRdb re-hosts the immuneACCESS table, in-frame sequences only. Its copies lack some clones; in the studies checked, an unresolved V gene accounts for under half of them, and the cause for the rest is not known. Within this sample are some 10,000 clones, with 65% to 80% of them counted one time only. Clones ranked in the top ten supply 31% of the sample.

Sequencing was carried out using tumor tissue. This sequence originates from a human donor with peripheral T-cell lymphoma. The rearranged chain carries TRBV29-1 and TRBJ2-4; a tentative D call is TRBD1 (5 bases match). The nucleotides are TGCAGCGTTGGTCCAGGGAAAAACATTCAGTACTTC. Its protein reads: CSVGPGKNIQYF.